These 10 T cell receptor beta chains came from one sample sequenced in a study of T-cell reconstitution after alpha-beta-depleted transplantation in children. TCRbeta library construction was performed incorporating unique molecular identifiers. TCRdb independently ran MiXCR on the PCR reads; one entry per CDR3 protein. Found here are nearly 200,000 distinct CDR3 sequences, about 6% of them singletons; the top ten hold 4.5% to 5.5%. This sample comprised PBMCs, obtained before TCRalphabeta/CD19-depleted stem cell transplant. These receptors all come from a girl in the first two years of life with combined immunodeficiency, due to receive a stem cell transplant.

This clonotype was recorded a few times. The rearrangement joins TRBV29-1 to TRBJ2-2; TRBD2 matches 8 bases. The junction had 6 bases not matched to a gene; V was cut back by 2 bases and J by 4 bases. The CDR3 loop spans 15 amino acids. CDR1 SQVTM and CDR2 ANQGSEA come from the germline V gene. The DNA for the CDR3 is TGCAGCGTTGAATATCCGCTAGCGGGCACCGGGGAGCTGTTTTTT. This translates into CSVEYPLAGTGELFF.

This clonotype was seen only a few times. This chain's CDR3 is CASSQVAGRPYTF. Written as DNA, the CDR3 is TGCGCCAGCAGCCAAGTGGCGGGCCGACCCTACACCTTC. This chain links TRBV4-1 with TRBJ1-2; the D is unclear. CDR3 length: 13 residues. CDR1 and CDR2 from the germline V gene are MGHRA and YSYEKL. Trimming removed 1 base from V and 10 bases from J, with 13 bases in between.

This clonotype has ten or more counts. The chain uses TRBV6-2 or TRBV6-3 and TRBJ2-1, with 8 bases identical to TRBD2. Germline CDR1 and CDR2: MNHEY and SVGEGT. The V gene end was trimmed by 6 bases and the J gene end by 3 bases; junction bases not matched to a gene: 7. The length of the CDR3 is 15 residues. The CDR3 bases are TGTGCCAGCAGCCTTAGCGGGACTGGCTACAATGAGCAGTTCTTC. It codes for CASSLSGTGYNEQFF.

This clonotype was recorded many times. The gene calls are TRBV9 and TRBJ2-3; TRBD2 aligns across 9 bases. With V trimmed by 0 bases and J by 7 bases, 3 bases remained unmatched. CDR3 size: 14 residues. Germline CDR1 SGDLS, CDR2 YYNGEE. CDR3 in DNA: TGTGCCAGCAGCGTAGTTTCTAGCGGGAATACGCAGTATTTT. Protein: CASSVVSSGNTQYF.

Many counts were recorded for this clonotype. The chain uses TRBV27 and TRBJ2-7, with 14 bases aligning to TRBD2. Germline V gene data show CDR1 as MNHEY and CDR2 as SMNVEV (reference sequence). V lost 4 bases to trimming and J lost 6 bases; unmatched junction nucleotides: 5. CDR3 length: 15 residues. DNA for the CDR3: TGTGCCAGCAGTTCCGGGACTAGCGGGAGAGGCGAGCAGTACTTC. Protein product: CASSSGTSGRGEQYF.

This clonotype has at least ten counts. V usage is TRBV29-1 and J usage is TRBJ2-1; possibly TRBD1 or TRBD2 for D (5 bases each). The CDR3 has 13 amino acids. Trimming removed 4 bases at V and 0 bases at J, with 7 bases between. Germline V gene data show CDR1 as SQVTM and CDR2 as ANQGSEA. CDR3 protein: CSVGGSSYNEQFF. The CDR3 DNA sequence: TGCAGCGTTGGGGGGAGCTCCTACAATGAGCAGTTCTTC.

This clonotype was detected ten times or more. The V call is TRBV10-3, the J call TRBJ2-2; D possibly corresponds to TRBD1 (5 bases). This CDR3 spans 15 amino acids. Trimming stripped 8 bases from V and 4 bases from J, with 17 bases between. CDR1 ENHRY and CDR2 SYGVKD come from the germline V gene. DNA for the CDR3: TGTGCCATCCGCTTATCAGACAGACGCACCGGGGAGCTGTTTTTT. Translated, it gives CAIRLSDRRTGELFF.

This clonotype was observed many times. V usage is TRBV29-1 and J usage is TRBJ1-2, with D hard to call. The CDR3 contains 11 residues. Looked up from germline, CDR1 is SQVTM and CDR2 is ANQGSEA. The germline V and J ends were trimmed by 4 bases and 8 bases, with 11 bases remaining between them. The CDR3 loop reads CSVGTRRGYTF. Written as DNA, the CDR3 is TGCAGCGTTGGGACCAGGCGGGGCTACACCTTC.

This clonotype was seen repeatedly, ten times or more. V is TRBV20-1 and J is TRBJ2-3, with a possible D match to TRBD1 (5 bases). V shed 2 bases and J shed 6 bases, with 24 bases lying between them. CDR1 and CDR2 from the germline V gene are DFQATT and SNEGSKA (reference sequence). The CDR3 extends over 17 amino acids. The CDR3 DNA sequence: TGCAGTGCTAGATCCCCCGGACAATCAGGTTTTCCGGATACGCAGTATTTT. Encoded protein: CSARSPGQSGFPDTQYF.

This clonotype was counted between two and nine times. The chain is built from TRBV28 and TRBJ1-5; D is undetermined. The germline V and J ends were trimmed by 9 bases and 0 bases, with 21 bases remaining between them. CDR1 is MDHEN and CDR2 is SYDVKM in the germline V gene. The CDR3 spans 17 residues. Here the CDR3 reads CASSPSQYLYSNQPQHF. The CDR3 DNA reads TGTGCCAGTTCACCGTCACAGTACCTCTATAGCAATCAGCCCCAGCATTTT. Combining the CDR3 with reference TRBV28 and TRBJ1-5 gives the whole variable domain DVKVTQSSRYLVKRTGEKVFLECVQDMDHENMFWYRQDPGLGLRLIYFSYDVKMKEKGDIPEGYSVSREKKERFSLILESASTNQTSMYLCASSPSQYLYSNQPQHFGDGTRLSIL.